This entry describes one T cell receptor (beta chain). Its antigen is not identified. Assay used: immunoSEQ multiplex PCR; TCRdb lists only in-frame clones, some missing. This sample yields about 150,000 clones, of which about 85% are seen a single time; roughly 2.9% belongs to the top ten. The data were taken from a study of T cell responses to AZD1222 COVID-19 vaccine. Study-wide context: Pooled together were second doses at about 4 or about 12 weeks.

This CDR3 is 13 amino acids long. CDR1 is SGHNT and CDR2 is YENEEA in the germline V gene. V shed 5 bases, J shed 6 bases, and the junction held 4 bases outside the gene matches. Notes on the study in general: Across spike, vaccine-associated CD4 TCRs were found, dominant at 160-218 and 743-854. There were repertoire samples only from the period after the peak T cell response.

This sample comprised peripheral blood, obtained on day 0 of AZD1222 vaccination. The chain recombines TRBV11-3 with TRBJ1-3; 7 bases agree with TRBD1. This TCR came from an adult in good health. The chain's CDR3 is CASSETGSNTIYF. The CDR3 DNA reads TGTGCCAGCAGCGAGACAGGGTCAAACACCATATATTTT. Filled out from reference TRBV11-3 and TRBJ1-3, the complete variable domain reads EAGVVQSPRYKIIEKKQPVAFWCNPISGHNTLYWYLQNLGQGPELLIRYENEEAVDDSQLPKDRFSAERLKGVDSTLKIQPAELGDSAVYLCASSETGSNTIYFGEGSWLTVV.